This T cell receptor (beta chain) was observed in a study of blood T cell repertoires in COVID-19. Whole-study context: There were acute and convalescent COVID-19 samples, and they came from the United States, Italy and Spain.

This CDR3 has 14 amino acids. V lost 4 bases and J 2 bases, leaving 12 bases between the germline ends. The germline gives CDR1 SGHRS, CDR2 YFSETQ. Data came from immunoSEQ multiplex PCR; TCRdb stores just in-frame clones and leaves some out. The sample shows under 300,000 clones, 70% to 90% of them seen only once. A single count supports this clone. Everyone who took part was roughly 18 to 89 years old, and they came from about two dozen US areas. Researchers sorted participants into cohorts using their self-reported clinical history. The TCR sequence derives from a woman aged 60-75 years in a cohort exposed to, infected with or recovered from COVID-19 (not recorded which). V and J are TRBV5-1 and TRBJ1-1; no firm D call. The sequencing input was PBMCs or T cells enriched from blood (not recorded which). CDR3: CASSLRSLNTEAFF. The CDR3 coding sequence is TGCGCCAGCAGCCTCCGTTCTCTAAACACTGAAGCTTTCTTT.